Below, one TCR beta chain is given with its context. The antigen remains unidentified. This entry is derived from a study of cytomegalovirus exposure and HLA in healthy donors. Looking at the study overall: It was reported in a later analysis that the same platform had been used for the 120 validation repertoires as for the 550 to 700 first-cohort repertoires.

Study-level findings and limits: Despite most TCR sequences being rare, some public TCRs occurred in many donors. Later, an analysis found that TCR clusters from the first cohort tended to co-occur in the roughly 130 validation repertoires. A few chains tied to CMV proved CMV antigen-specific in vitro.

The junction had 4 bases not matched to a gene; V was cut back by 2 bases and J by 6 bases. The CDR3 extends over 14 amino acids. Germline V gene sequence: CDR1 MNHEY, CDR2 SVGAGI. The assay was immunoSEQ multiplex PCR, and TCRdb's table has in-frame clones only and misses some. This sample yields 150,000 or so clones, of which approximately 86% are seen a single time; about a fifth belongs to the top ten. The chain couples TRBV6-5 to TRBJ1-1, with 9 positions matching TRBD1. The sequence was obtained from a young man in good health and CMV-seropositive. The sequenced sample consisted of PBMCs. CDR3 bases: TGTGCCAGCAGTTACGGGGACAGGGTACCTGAAGCTTTCTTT. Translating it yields CASSYGDRVPEAFF.